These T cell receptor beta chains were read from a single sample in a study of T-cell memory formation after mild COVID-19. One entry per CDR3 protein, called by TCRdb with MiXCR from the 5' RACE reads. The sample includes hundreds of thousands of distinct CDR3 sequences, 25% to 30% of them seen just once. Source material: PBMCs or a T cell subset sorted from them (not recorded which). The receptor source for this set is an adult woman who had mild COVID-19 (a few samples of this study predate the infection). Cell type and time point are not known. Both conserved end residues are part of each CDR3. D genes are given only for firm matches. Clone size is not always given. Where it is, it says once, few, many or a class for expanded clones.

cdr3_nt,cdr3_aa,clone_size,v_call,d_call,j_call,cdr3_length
TGCAGTGCTAGGGGGACGGGGCTCACCGGGACGTTCCAAGAGACCCAGTACTTC,CSARGTGLTGTFQETQYF,NA,TRBV20-1,NA,TRBJ2-5,18
TGCAGTGCTAGATTTAGGGGGAACACCGGGGAGCTGTTTTTT,CSARFRGNTGELFF,NA,TRBV20-1,NA,TRBJ2-2,14
TGTGCCAGCTCACAACCGGAGGGGACAGGGGGCTACACCTTC,CASSQPEGTGGYTF,many,TRBV2,TRBD1,TRBJ1-2,14
TGTGCCAGCAGCTTAATGGGAACTCGCACAGATACGCAGTATTTT,CASSLMGTRTDTQYF,many,TRBV7-3,NA,TRBJ2-3,15
TGCAGTGCTGACCGGAGAGGAGTCGACGAGCAGTACTTC,CSADRRGVDEQYF,NA,TRBV20-1,NA,TRBJ2-7,13
TGTGCCACCAGTGATTCGGACGAGGGCCGCTACAATGAGCAGTTCTTC,CATSDSDEGRYNEQFF,NA,TRBV24-1,NA,TRBJ2-1,16
TGTGCCACCACAACAGGCAGGGGGCGTGAGACCCAGTACTTC,CATTTGRGRETQYF,few,TRBV24-1,TRBD1,TRBJ2-5,14
TGTGCCAGCAGCCAAGAAGAGGTCAATACCTACGAGCAGTACTTC,CASSQEEVNTYEQYF,few,TRBV14,NA,TRBJ2-7,15
TGTGACAGCAGCCCCAGACAGGGGGTTTCTAACTATGGCTACACCTTC,CDSSPRQGVSNYGYTF,NA,TRBV14,TRBD1,TRBJ1-2,16
TGTGCCAGCAGCCTAACTAGCGCCTCCTACGAGCAGTACTTC,CASSLTSASYEQYF,NA,TRBV2,TRBD2,TRBJ2-7,14
TGCGCCAGCAGCCCGGACAGGGGAGAATACGAGCAGTACTTC,CASSPDRGEYEQYF,NA,TRBV4-1,TRBD1,TRBJ2-7,14
TGTGCCAGCAGTCCACAGGGGGTAGGCACTGAAGCTTTCTTT,CASSPQGVGTEAFF,few,TRBV12-3/TRBV12-4,TRBD1,TRBJ1-1,14
TGTGCCAGCAGCGGGACAGATCGCAATCAGCCCCAGCATTTT,CASSGTDRNQPQHF,few,TRBV12-3/TRBV12-4,TRBD1,TRBJ1-5,14
TGTGCCAGCAGTTTACTTATCTCTGGAAACACCATATATTTT,CASSLLISGNTIYF,NA,TRBV12-3/TRBV12-4,NA,TRBJ1-3,14
TGCGCCAGCACTCTGGCAGGGCAAAACAATGAGCAGTTCTTC,CASTLAGQNNEQFF,NA,TRBV5-1,NA,TRBJ2-1,14
TGCAGCGTCTTCGGGTGGAGCTCCTACAATGAGCAGTTCTTC,CSVFGWSSYNEQFF,NA,TRBV29-1,NA,TRBJ2-1,14
TGCAGCGTTGGCCAGAACACTGAAGCTTTCTTT,CSVGQNTEAFF,few,TRBV29-1,NA,TRBJ1-1,11
TGTGCCAGCAGCTCGGACAGGCTGACGCACTATGGCTACACCTTC,CASSSDRLTHYGYTF,NA,TRBV7-8,TRBD1,TRBJ1-2,15
TGCAGTGCTAGAGATCTGGGTAGCGGGGGTGCCTACGAGCAGTACTTC,CSARDLGSGGAYEQYF,NA,TRBV20-1,TRBD2,TRBJ2-7,16
TGTGCCAGCAGCTGGACCAATGAGGGTGGGACAGATACGCAGTATTTT,CASSWTNEGGTDTQYF,once,TRBV7-9,NA,TRBJ2-3,16
TGTGCCAGCAGCTCTAGCGGTAGGGGGTCCTACAATGAGCAGTTCTTC,CASSSSGRGSYNEQFF,NA,TRBV7-2,NA,TRBJ2-1,16
TGCGCCAGCAGCTCCACAGGGTTTCGGGAGCAGTACTTC,CASSSTGFREQYF,few,TRBV5-1,NA,TRBJ2-7,13
TGTGCCAGCAGTTTAGCGGGACTAGTGGGATACGAGCAGTACTTC,CASSLAGLVGYEQYF,few,TRBV12-3/TRBV12-4,TRBD2,TRBJ2-7,15
TGTGCCAGTAGTATAGGGACTAGCCATCTCGAGACCCAGTACTTC,CASSIGTSHLETQYF,NA,TRBV19,TRBD2,TRBJ2-5,15
TGCAGTGCCCGGACTAGCGGGTACTACAATGAGCAGTTCTTC,CSARTSGYYNEQFF,NA,TRBV20-1,TRBD2,TRBJ2-1,14
TGCAGTGCACAGGGGAATAGTTCACCCCTCCACTTT,CSAQGNSSPLHF,NA,TRBV20-1,TRBD1,TRBJ1-6,12
TGTGCCAGCAGCTTGGGTCCGGGACTAGCGGGAGGAAGGCAAGAGACCCAGTACTTC,CASSLGPGLAGGRQETQYF,few,TRBV5-6,TRBD2,TRBJ2-5,19
TGTGCCAGTAAAGTGACAGCCTACAATGAGCAGTTCTTC,CASKVTAYNEQFF,NA,TRBV19,NA,TRBJ2-1,13
TGCGCCAGCAGCCAAGATTTACTAGGTAGATTACCCAACGAGCAGTACTTC,CASSQDLLGRLPNEQYF,NA,TRBV4-3,NA,TRBJ2-7,17
TGTGCCAGCCTCGATGTTAACAATGAGCAGTTCTTC,CASLDVNNEQFF,NA,TRBV3-1,NA,TRBJ2-1,12
TGTGCCAGCAGCCAGAGCAGCTATGGCTACACCTTC,CASSQSSYGYTF,NA,TRBV3-1,NA,TRBJ1-2,12